The next 11 T cell receptor beta chains were all read from a single sample in a study of blood T cell repertoires in COVID-19. Method: immunoSEQ multiplex PCR; TCRdb's copy keeps in-frame clones and lacks some. The sample holds about 250,000 clones, roughly four fifths seen once. Sequences were obtained from peripheral blood. These receptors all stem from an elderly man with acute or convalescent COVID-19.

The chain links TRBV10-2 to TRBJ1-6; D not certain. The CDR3 covers 16 residues. Germline values: CDR1 WSHSY, CDR2 SAAADI. Deletions cut 3 bases from V and 2 bases from J, with 11 bases between. CDR3 bases: TGCGCCAGCAGTGAAAGGGCCGGGGCCTATAATTCACCCCTCCACTTT. Protein product: CASSERAGAYNSPLHF.

The chain is built from TRBV5-1 and TRBJ2-3; D may be TRBD1 (5 bases). Deletions cut 0 bases from V and 2 bases from J, with 10 bases between. The CDR3 totals 15 residues. Per the germline V gene, CDR1 is SGHRS and CDR2 is YFSETQ. CDR3 loop: CASSLATATTDTQYF. The CDR3 region has the DNA TGCGCCAGCAGCTTGGCGACAGCCACCACAGATACGCAGTATTTT.

This clone was observed a few times. The gene calls are TRBV19 and TRBJ1-3, with 7 bases aligning to TRBD1. The germline gives CDR1 LNHDA, CDR2 SQIVND (reference sequence). This CDR3 is 16 amino acids long. The trim removed 5 bases at V and 4 bases at J, leaving 11 bases unmatched. In nucleotides, the CDR3 is TGTGCCAGTAGTCCCGGAAGACAGGGAATCGGAAACACCATATATTTT. Encoded protein: CASSPGRQGIGNTIYF.

The chain carries TRBV7-9 and TRBJ2-1; 7 bases are a match to TRBD1. The germline CDR1 and CDR2 sequences are SEHNR and FQNEAQ (reference sequence). The CDR3 runs 18 residues. V was clipped by 5 bases and J by 0 bases; unmatched bases: 13. DNA of the CDR3: TGTGCCAGCAGCCCGAGGGCCTACAGGGGTCGCTCCTACAATGAGCAGTTCTTC. This codes for CASSPRAYRGRSYNEQFF.

This clone was seen a handful of times. The gene calls are TRBV6-5 and TRBJ1-1; TRBD1 is a possible D gene (5 bases). Per germline, CDR1 MNHEY and CDR2 SVGAGI. The germline V and J ends were trimmed by 0 bases and 1 base, with 9 bases remaining between them. The CDR3 has 15 residues. The DNA of the CDR3 is TGTGCCAGCAGTTACTCCAGGGTCCGGAACACTGAAGCTTTCTTT. Translating it yields CASSYSRVRNTEAFF.

The gene calls are TRBV2 and TRBJ2-2, with TRBD2 as a possible D gene (6 bases). The CDR3 consists of 16 residues. V lost 5 bases and J 4 bases, leaving 17 bases between the germline ends. Germline loops: CDR1 SNHLY, CDR2 FYNNEI. The chain's CDR3 is CASSLHLGGGTGELFF. The CDR3 nucleotides read TGTGCCAGCAGTCTACACCTCGGGGGAGGCACCGGGGAGCTGTTTTTT. Combining the CDR3 with reference TRBV2 and TRBJ2-2 gives the whole variable domain EPEVTQTPSHQVTQMGQEVILRCVPISNHLYFYWYRQILGQKVEFLVSFYNNEISEKSEIFDDQFSVERPDGSNFTLKIRSTKLEDSAMYFCASSLHLGGGTGELFFGEGSRLTVL.

This chain links TRBV5-1 with TRBJ1-2, with D unresolved. The CDR3 contains 14 residues. Germline CDR1 SGHRS, CDR2 YFSETQ. The V end lost 6 bases, the J end lost 2 bases, and 14 bases lay between the germline ends. This chain's CDR3 is CASNPDGSNYGYTF. The CDR3 bases are TGCGCCAGCAACCCCGACGGGTCCAACTATGGCTACACCTTC.

J is TRBJ2-7 and V is TRBV12-3 or TRBV12-4; 8 bases match TRBD1. The length of the CDR3 is 13 residues. Losses at the gene ends were 8 bases for V and 6 bases for J; bases not matched to a gene: 9. CDR3 nucleotides: TGTGCCAGCTCACAGGGGGTGCAGCGCGAGCAGTACTTC. Protein sequence: CASSQGVQREQYF.

This chain joins TRBV7-8 and TRBJ1-5; D is possibly TRBD1 (5 bases). V shed 1 base and J shed 4 bases, with 11 bases lying between them. The CDR3 contains 15 residues. The germline gives CDR1 SGHVS, CDR2 FQNEAQ. For the CDR3, the DNA is TGTGCCAGCAGCTTAGAAGGGGCAGGGAATCAGCCCCAGCATTTT. As protein: CASSLEGAGNQPQHF.

This rearrangement joins TRBV11-2 to TRBJ2-6; the D is unclear. Germline assignment: CDR1 SGHAT and CDR2 FQNNGV. Deletions cut 5 bases from V and 4 bases from J, with 9 bases between. The CDR3 runs to 14 residues. CDR3 bases: TGTGCCAGCAGCCAGGTACTGGGGGCCAACGTCCTGACTTTC. Residues: CASSQVLGANVLTF.

This chain uses TRBV10-1 with TRBJ2-6, with D possibly TRBD1 on 6 matching bases. The V and J ends lost 5 bases and 2 bases respectively, with 19 bases between them. The CDR3 is 18 residues long. CDR1 WNHNN and CDR2 SYGVQD come from the germline V gene (reference sequence). The CDR3 nucleotides are TGCGCCAGCAGTTCGACAGGCTCGAAGTTCGCTGGGGCCAACGTCCTGACTTTC. Amino acid sequence: CASSSTGSKFAGANVLTF.